This TCR beta chain was profiled in a study of T-cell memory formation after mild COVID-19. MiXCR was run by TCRdb on the 5' RACE reads, yielding one entry per CDR3 protein. The sample includes around 200,000 distinct CDR3 sequences, around 18% of them seen just once. The CDR3 contains 17 residues. V shed 0 bases and J 5 bases; nucleotides not matched to a gene: 10. CDR1 and CDR2 from the germline V gene are SQVTM and ANQGSEA. This clonotype occurred many times. The receptor was derived from a young man who had mild COVID-19 (a few samples of this study predate the infection). Cell type and time point are not known. The sample consisted of PBMCs or a T cell subset sorted from them (not recorded which). V gene TRBV29-1 combines with J gene TRBJ2-5, with 12 bases identical to TRBD1. The CDR3 region is CSVEDPWGQGAWETQYF. Written as DNA, the CDR3 is TGCAGCGTTGAAGATCCATGGGGACAGGGGGCCTGGGAGACCCAGTACTTC.